The 28 T cell receptor beta chains listed next were all sequenced from one sample in a study of response to subunit inactivated influenza vaccine. A single record per CDR3 protein comes from TCRdb applying MiXCR to the RT-PCR reads. The top ten hold roughly 10% of the sample, which has 700,000 to 900,000 distinct CDR3 sequences, 21% seen once. Sequenced material: PBMCs from blood, taken 4 to 6 days after vaccination. These receptor sequences come from a man in his fifties who received an inactivated influenza vaccine.

The V call is TRBV7-9, the J call TRBJ2-1, with a weak D call TRBD1 (5 bases). This CDR3 region has 13 residues. CDR1 SEHNR and CDR2 FQNEAQ come from the germline V gene (reference sequence). The V end was cut by 3 bases, the J end by 7 bases, with 10 bases between. CDR3 bases: TGTGCCAGCAGCTTGGAGACAGAAAATGAGCAGTTCTTC. Translating it yields CASSLETENEQFF.

V and J are TRBV2 and TRBJ2-7, with D possibly TRBD1 on 5 matching bases. This CDR3 contains 13 residues. Germline lookup yields CDR1 SNHLY and CDR2 FYNNEI. Trimming cost V 5 bases and J 3 bases, with 11 bases left between them. CDR3 in amino acids: CASSKRQNYEQYF. The CDR3 DNA follows: TGTGCCAGCAGTAAAAGACAGAACTACGAGCAGTACTTC.

The J gene is TRBJ2-1, the V gene TRBV4-3; D remains unclear. CDR3 length: 17 residues. Germline V gives CDR1 LGHNA, CDR2 YSLEER. The ends were cut back, 0 bases at V and 0 bases at J, with 12 bases in the middle. This CDR3 reads CASSQELGSSSYNEQFF. The CDR3 DNA is TGCGCCAGCAGCCAAGAATTAGGCTCAAGCTCCTACAATGAGCAGTTCTTC.

This clonotype was found a few times. The chain carries TRBV6-2 or TRBV6-3 and TRBJ1-1, with TRBD1 identical over 8 bases. CDR3 length equals 14 residues. Germline trimming cut 0 bases from V and 5 bases from J; bases unmatched to any gene: 2. The germline gives CDR1 MNHEY, CDR2 SVGEGT. CDR3 coding DNA: TGTGCCAGCAGTTACTCTCAGGGGGCAACTGAAGCTTTCTTT. Its protein product is CASSYSQGATEAFF.

This chain links TRBV7-2 with TRBJ2-7; 8 nucleotides align to TRBD1. CDR1 and CDR2 (germline): SGHTA, FQGNSA. V trimming: 5 bases; J trimming: 9 bases; junction bases outside the gene matches: 6. CDR3 length: 12 amino acids. The CDR3 reads CASSTDRGGQYF. CDR3 DNA: TGTGCCAGCAGCACCGACAGGGGAGGGCAGTACTTC.

This clonotype was found a few times. The V call is TRBV20-1, the J call TRBJ2-5; 11 positions match TRBD2. This CDR3 spans 17 amino acids. The trim removed 0 bases at V and 2 bases at J, leaving 8 bases unmatched. CDR1 is DFQATT and CDR2 is SNEGSKA in the germline V gene (reference sequence). CDR3 nucleotide sequence: TGCAGTGCTAGAGATCGACTAGCGGGGACAGCTCAAGAGACCCAGTACTTC. Translated: CSARDRLAGTAQETQYF.

This clonotype was seen a handful of times. This chain links TRBV11-2 with TRBJ2-7, with D unresolved. V was trimmed by 3 bases and J by 6 bases, leaving 12 bases between them. The CDR3 length is 13 residues. Per germline, CDR1 SGHAT and CDR2 FQNNGV. The CDR3 region is CASSFIIGREQYF. The CDR3 nucleotides are TGTGCCAGCAGCTTCATCATTGGTCGCGAGCAGTACTTC.

The chain carries TRBV5-6 and TRBJ2-1, with TRBD2 matching over 7 bases. The V gene's germline CDR1 is SGHDT and CDR2 YYEEEE. The CDR3 has 16 residues. Losses at the gene ends were 4 bases for V and 13 bases for J; bases not matched to a gene: 20. CDR3 in amino acids: CASSPNLRLALVDQFF. The CDR3 DNA reads TGTGCCAGCAGCCCCAACCTAAGACTAGCTCTGGTGGATCAGTTCTTC. Combining the CDR3 with reference TRBV5-6 and TRBJ2-1 gives the whole variable domain DAGVTQSPTHLIKTRGQQVTLRCSPKSGHDTVSWYQQALGQGPQFIFQYYEEEERQRGNFPDRFSGHQFPNYSSELNVNALLLGDSALYLCASSPNLRLALVDQFFGPGTRLTVL.

The chain links TRBV16 to TRBJ2-7; 10 bases agree with TRBD1. Germline CDR1 KGHSY, CDR2 FQNENV. The CDR3 is made up of 14 amino acids. The V and J ends lost 7 bases and 2 bases, in that order; junction bases with no gene match: 5. CDR3 region: CASKLTGGPYEQYF. CDR3 nucleotides: TGTGCCAGCAAACTGACAGGGGGCCCCTACGAGCAGTACTTC.

This clonotype was counted a few times. V is TRBV6-1 and J is TRBJ1-2; TRBD1 agrees at 7 bases. V was pared by 6 bases and J by 4 bases, with 14 bases of the junction left unmatched. Germline V CDR1 and CDR2: MNHNS, SASEGT. CDR3 length: 16 residues. The CDR3 sequence: CASRKIQGSRVYGYTF. The CDR3 coding sequence is TGTGCCAGCAGGAAAATACAGGGGTCGAGGGTCTATGGCTACACCTTC.

This sequence joins TRBV20-1 and TRBJ2-7, with 8 positions matching TRBD2. V lost 5 bases, J lost 4 bases, and 7 bases stayed unmatched. Per the germline V gene, CDR1 is DFQATT and CDR2 is SNEGSKA (reference sequence). The CDR3 runs 13 residues. The CDR3 loop is CSASPGGRYEQYF. The CDR3 DNA reads TGCAGTGCTTCGCCGGGAGGGCGGTACGAGCAGTACTTC.

The V gene is TRBV18, the J gene TRBJ2-7; D is possibly TRBD2 (5 bases). CDR1 KGHSH and CDR2 LQKENI come from the germline V gene. The V gene lost 2 bases and the J gene lost 4 bases, with 12 bases spanning the gap. The CDR3 length is 14 residues. CDR3 region: CASSPGSQRYEQYF. CDR3 nucleotide sequence: TGTGCCAGCTCACCAGGCTCACAGCGGTACGAGCAGTACTTC.

This clonotype appeared a few times. The V gene is TRBV20-1, the J gene TRBJ2-3; tentative D call: TRBD2 (6 bases). The CDR3 sequence is 12 residues long. The germline gives CDR1 DFQATT, CDR2 SNEGSKA (reference sequence). The CDR3: CRPTRNTDTQYF. CDR3 bases: TGCAGGCCGACTAGAAACACAGATACGCAGTATTTT.

This clonotype was found a few times. The gene calls are TRBV28 and TRBJ2-7; a possible D gene is TRBD1 (6 bases). The CDR3 spans 17 residues. Germline V gene sequence: CDR1 MDHEN, CDR2 SYDVKM. V was pared by 4 bases and J by 3 bases, with 22 bases between. The CDR3 region has the DNA TGTGCCAGCAGTTCGTCCCCAGGAGCAGGGGACCTCTACGAGCAGTACTTC. Its translation: CASSSSPGAGDLYEQYF. The whole variable domain, filled in from reference TRBV28 and TRBJ2-7, reads DVKVTQSSRYLVKRTGEKVFLECVQDMDHENMFWYRQDPGLGLRLIYFSYDVKMKEKGDIPEGYSVSREKKERFSLILESASTNQTSMYLCASSSSPGAGDLYEQYFGPGTRLTVT.

This clonotype came up a few times. The chain links TRBV12-3 or TRBV12-4 to TRBJ2-2, with 12 bases matching TRBD2. V trimming: 5 bases; J trimming: 7 bases; junction bases outside the gene matches: 2. CDR3 size: 14 residues. The CDR3, as DNA: TGTGCCAGCAGTCGGACTAGCGGGAACGGGGAGCTGTTTTTT. This translates into CASSRTSGNGELFF.

This clonotype was counted ten times or more. Germline and junction disagree at one end, which may indicate a read error. The gene calls are TRBV5-1 and TRBJ1-2; D gene ambiguous. This CDR3 contains 13 residues. Germline CDR1 reads SGHRS; CDR2 reads YFSETQ. The CDR3 protein is CASSLVSNYGYTF. CDR3 sequence (DNA): TGTGCCAGCAGCTTGGTCAGCAACTATGGCTACACCTTC.

This clonotype has at least ten counts. This chain uses TRBV12-3 or TRBV12-4 with TRBJ2-3, with D perhaps TRBD1 (6 bases). V lost 6 bases and J 1 base, leaving 14 bases between the germline ends. The CDR3 is 15 amino acids. The CDR3 region has the DNA TGTGCCAGCAGGCCGGCCAGGGGAGGCACAGATACGCAGTATTTT. This sequence encodes CASRPARGGTDTQYF.

This clonotype was detected many times. The chain links TRBV15 to TRBJ1-2; no firm D call. The germline gives CDR1 LNHNV, CDR2 YYDKDF (reference sequence). Trimming cost V 3 bases and J 4 bases, with 15 bases left between them. CDR3 length: 15 residues. CDR3 amino acids: CATSRTPGSSYGYTF. The CDR3 coding sequence is TGTGCCACCAGCAGGACACCAGGTTCCAGCTATGGCTACACCTTC.

This clonotype has just a few counts. The rearrangement joins TRBV7-9 to TRBJ2-7; 9 bases are shared with TRBD2. There are 15 residues in the CDR3. V dropped 3 bases and J dropped 2; count of bases not matched to a gene: 5. The germline V gene encodes CDR1 SEHNR and CDR2 FQNEAQ (reference sequence). CDR3 loop: CASSFLGLAAYEQYF. In DNA form, the CDR3 reads TGTGCCAGCAGCTTTTTGGGACTAGCCGCCTACGAGCAGTACTTC.

The chain carries TRBV24-1 and TRBJ2-3, with D perhaps given as TRBD1 or TRBD2 (5 bases each). Trimming took off 4 bases at V and 2 bases at J, with 15 bases between the two ends. Germline V CDR1 and CDR2: KGHDR, SFDVKD. This CDR3 spans 16 amino acids. The CDR3 region is CATSESGTDNTDTQYF. DNA for the CDR3: TGTGCCACCAGTGAATCCGGGACGGACAACACAGATACGCAGTATTTT.

The chain has TRBV3-1 and TRBJ2-2; 8 bases match TRBD1. The CDR3 runs to 16 residues. Germline V lookup: CDR1 LGHDT, CDR2 YNNKEL (reference sequence). Trimming cost V 2 bases and J 5 bases; bases outside gene matches: 7. CDR3 DNA sequence: TGTGCCAGCAGCCAAAGGACAGGGAGAGGTACCGGGGAGCTGTTTTTT. This gives the protein CASSQRTGRGTGELFF.

This clonotype was found many times. This rearrangement joins TRBV3-1 to TRBJ2-3, with a weak D call TRBD2 (7 bases). Deletions cut 7 bases from V and 3 bases from J, with 14 bases between. The CDR3 sequence is 14 residues long. Per germline, CDR1 LGHDT and CDR2 YNNKEL (reference sequence). CDR3 DNA sequence: TGTGCCAGCACCCCGGGGGGCGGTACAGATACGCAGTATTTT. It codes for CASTPGGGTDTQYF.

The chain uses TRBV4-3 and TRBJ2-7; 7 nucleotides align to TRBD1. The junction had 13 bases not matched to a gene; V was cut back by 5 bases and J by 0 bases. Germline lookup yields CDR1 LGHNA and CDR2 YSLEER. The CDR3 is 17 residues long. CDR3 nucleotide sequence: TGCGCCAGCAGCTTACATGCTGACAGGGCCCTCTCCTACGAGCAGTACTTC. Protein product: CASSLHADRALSYEQYF.

The genes are TRBV5-1 and TRBJ2-1; a weak D match, TRBD2 (5 bases). The CDR3 spans 15 residues. Trimming stripped 1 base from V and 4 bases from J, with 12 bases between. CDR1 and CDR2 from the germline V gene are SGHRS and YFSETQ. The CDR3 coding sequence is TGCGCCAGCAGCTTGATCCGGGATCAGTACAATGAGCAGTTCTTC. This translates into CASSLIRDQYNEQFF.

There are many counts of this clonotype. The chain links TRBV5-1 to TRBJ2-2; TRBD1 matches 7 bases. Germline assignment: CDR1 SGHRS and CDR2 YFSETQ. The CDR3 contains 15 residues. V gave up 4 bases and J gave up 3 bases; unmatched junction bases: 6. The CDR3 sequence is CASSTRQGHTGELFF. CDR3 nucleotide sequence: TGCGCCAGCAGCACCCGACAGGGCCACACCGGGGAGCTGTTTTTT.

This clonotype came up a few times. CDR3 in DNA: TGCAGTGCTACACTACCCCTCCGGGGGAAAGCTTTCTTT. Amino acid sequence: CSATLPLRGKAFF. The J gene is TRBJ1-1, the V gene TRBV20-1; a possible D gene is TRBD1 (5 bases). V was pared by 4 bases and J by 9 bases, with 18 bases between. The CDR3 runs to 13 residues. CDR1 is DFQATT and CDR2 is SNEGSKA in the germline V gene (reference sequence).

The CDR3 bases are TGTGCCAGCGACAAACGTGGCGATAGCAATCAGCCCCAGCATTTT. Translated: CASDKRGDSNQPQHF. This rearrangement joins TRBV12-3 or TRBV12-4 to TRBJ1-5, with D unresolved. V was cut by 8 bases and J by 0 bases, with 14 bases left in between. The CDR3 length is 15 residues.

This clonotype was seen more than once but under ten times. This sequence joins TRBV7-2 and TRBJ2-1, with 11 bases matching TRBD2. There are 15 residues in the CDR3. V dropped 1 base and J dropped 15; count of bases not matched to a gene: 11. CDR1 and CDR2 from the germline V gene are SGHTA and FQGNSA. CDR3 in DNA: TGTGCCAGCAGCTTAGTTTTCGGGACTAGCGGAGATCCGTTCTTC. Translation gives CASSLVFGTSGDPFF.